This T cell receptor beta chain was identified during a study of CD8 T cells in ankylosing spondylitis. Study conclusions and caveats: Disease-associated clones were reportedly significantly overrepresented in matched ankylosing spondylitis synovial fluid.

TCRdb re-called the 5' RACE reads with MiXCR, one entry per CDR3 protein. The sample carries around 150,000 distinct CDR3 sequences, about a sixth recorded once. This clonotype was counted between two and nine times. Its antigen is not known. The sequenced sample was blood, either unsorted or a sorted T cell fraction (not recorded which). The source is a male donor with ankylosing spondylitis or in good health (not recorded which).

DNA for the CDR3: TGCAGCGTTGGGGTCACCCGAGGGAACACTGAAGCTTTCTTT. The encoded protein is CSVGVTRGNTEAFF. The rearrangement links TRBV29-1 to TRBJ1-1, with no clear D. The CDR3 extends over 14 amino acids. Trimming left V 4 bases short and J 1 base short, with 13 bases between. The germline CDR1 and CDR2 sequences are SQVTM and ANQGSEA.